The source of this T cell receptor beta chain is a study of regulatory T cells in long-lasting Graves disease. Overall study results and limits: It was in persistent disease that TRBV28, TRBJ1-2 and TRBJ2-5 were favored.

There are 17 residues in the CDR3. V lost 3 bases to trimming and J lost 7 bases; unmatched junction nucleotides: 11. Germline CDR1 is KGHDR and CDR2 is SFDVKD. Comment on this clonotype: Its specificity is unknown.

According to the study, TCR beta libraries were built with iRepertoire HTBI primers and CDR3-region Arm-PCR. From the multiplex PCR reads, TCRdb called clonotypes with MiXCR, one entry per CDR3 protein. The top ten hold under 10% of the sample, which has roughly 500,000 distinct CDR3 sequences, approximately 12% seen once. Described time point: newly diagnosed GD, antithyroid drugs for less than 3 months. After RNA was extracted from PBMCs, the TCR library was made from it. These same records also appear under a second study, on T cells in Graves' hyperthyroidism and ophthalmopathy. That source adds: Patients between 18 and 65 years old had hyperthyroidism, newly diagnosed and lasting under 2 months. Most thyroid clonotypes that were expanded above 0.001 also turned up in blood. Prediction of ophthalmopathy progression came a median about 6 months pre-onset.

The chain recombines TRBV24-1 with TRBJ2-1, with TRBD2 matching 10 bases. The sequenced sample was peripheral blood mononuclear cells (PBMCs), obtained at new diagnosis, from a patient treated with antithyroid drugs. The sequence was collected from a man under 40 with Graves disease. CDR3 in DNA: TGTGCCACCAGTGATCACTCCTCTAGCGGGAGAGGTAATGAGCAGTTCTTC. Its translation is CATSDHSSSGRGNEQFF.